The clone carrying this T cell receptor (beta chain) was detected many times. The target antigen is unknown. The length of the CDR3 is 17 residues. The V gene end was trimmed by 4 bases and the J gene end by 2 bases; junction bases not matched to a gene: 5. The entry originates in a study of regulatory T cells in long-lasting Graves disease. Overall study findings and caveats: Persistent disease samples used TRBV28, TRBJ1-2 and TRBJ2-5 preferentially.

According to the study, TCR beta libraries were built with iRepertoire HTBI primers and CDR3-region Arm-PCR. MiXCR, applied by TCRdb to the multiplex PCR reads, yields one record per CDR3 protein. This sample has 350,000 to 500,000 distinct CDR3 sequences; about 17% occur once, and the top ten carry about 25%. This sample's time point: newly diagnosed GD, antithyroid drugs for less than 3 months. From PBMCs, RNA was extracted and then used to make the TCR library. These records were also assigned to another study, of T cells in Graves' hyperthyroidism and ophthalmopathy. That publication notes: HTBI primers were the set used in a first-round RT-PCR of the TCR CDR3.

The V call is TRBV12-3 or TRBV12-4, the J call TRBJ2-3; TRBD2 matches at 14 bases. The source of this sequence is a woman aged 18-30 years with Graves disease. The sample in question was peripheral blood mononuclear cells (PBMCs), obtained at new diagnosis, from a patient treated with antithyroid drugs. As DNA, the CDR3 is TGTGCCAGCAGTTCCTGGACTAGCGGGAGGAACACAGATACGCAGTATTTT. Translation: CASSSWTSGRNTDTQYF.